The rows below give T cell receptor beta chains drawn from one sample of a study of blood T cell repertoires in COVID-19. Using immunoSEQ multiplex PCR, the repertoire was profiled, and TCRdb retains in-frame clones only, with some absent. The table records 100,000 or so clones, 75% to 90% of them present only once. Sequencing was carried out using peripheral blood. The receptors come from a woman of 80 years or more with acute or convalescent COVID-19. Each CDR3 is given with its conserved first and last residue. A D gene is named only where the DNA matches it firmly. Clone size is shown for a subset of rows, as once, few, many or a class of expanded clone.

clone_size j_call d_call v_call cdr3_nt cdr3_aa
NA TRBJ1-5 TRBD1 TRBV28 TGTGCCAGCAGGTTTCAGGGGGCGAGCAATCAGCCCCAGCATTTT CASRFQGASNQPQHF
NA TRBJ2-2 NA TRBV5-1 TGCGCCAGCAGCTTGGTCGGGTTTAGGGAGCTGTTTTTT CASSLVGFRELFF
NA TRBJ2-5 NA TRBV21-1 TGTGCCAGCAGCAAAGGGCCCCACCACGGGACAGGGAAAGAGACCCAGTACTTC CASSKGPHHGTGKETQYF
NA TRBJ2-5 TRBD1 TRBV10-3 TGTGCCATCAGTGACCCAGGGGGTATAGAGACCCAGTACTTC CAISDPGGIETQYF
NA TRBJ1-6 TRBD1 TRBV2 TGTGCCAGCAGTTCGGACAGGGGAAGCTCACCCCTCCACTTT CASSSDRGSSPLHF
NA TRBJ2-1 TRBD2 TRBV18 TGTGCCAGCTCACCACTAGCGGGGGGCTACAATGAGCAGTTCTTC CASSPLAGGYNEQFF
NA TRBJ1-2 NA TRBV18 TGTGCCAGCTCACCGCAGGGTTCTAACTATGGCTACACCTTC CASSPQGSNYGYTF
NA TRBJ1-2 TRBD1 TRBV24-1 TGTGCCACCAGTGATCCCTCGACAGGGGATATCGATGGCTACACCTTC CATSDPSTGDIDGYTF
NA TRBJ2-7 NA TRBV19 TGTGCCAGCTCAGATGGGCGGGGGCCTTACTACGAGCAGTACTTC CASSDGRGPYYEQYF
NA TRBJ1-6 TRBD1 TRBV5-1 TGCGCCAGCAGCTTGATGCCGACAGGGTTGGATTCACCCCTCCACTTT CASSLMPTGLDSPLHF
NA TRBJ1-5 NA TRBV28 TGTGCCAGCAGTTTAGGAGGGAGCAATCAGCCCCAGCATTTT CASSLGGSNQPQHF
NA TRBJ1-2 TRBD1 TRBV20-1 TGCAGTGCTAGTCGACAGGGGGCCTATAACTATGGCTACACCTTC CSASRQGAYNYGYTF
NA TRBJ1-4 TRBD1 TRBV2 TGTGCCAGCAGTGAGACAGGGCTAAGTGAAAAACTGTTTTTT CASSETGLSEKLFF
NA TRBJ1-2 NA TRBV11-2 TGTGCCAGCAGCGAGTGGACAGAGACTAACTATGGCTACACCTTC CASSEWTETNYGYTF
NA TRBJ1-6 TRBD1 TRBV2 TGTGCCAGCGGGGGACAGGGGACTTCACCCCTCCACTTT CASGGQGTSPLHF
once TRBJ1-1 NA TRBV11-2 TGTGCCAGCAGCTTAGGCGGGGGAAACACTGAAGCTTTCTTT CASSLGGGNTEAFF
NA TRBJ2-3 TRBD2 TRBV19 TGTGCCAGTAGTAGCCAGCGGGAGACGCAGTATTTT CASSSQRETQYF
NA TRBJ2-1 NA TRBV27 TGTGCCAGCAGTTTAGAATATCGCGGTCCCTACAATGAGCAGTTCTTC CASSLEYRGPYNEQFF
NA TRBJ1-2 NA TRBV28 TGTGCCAGCAGTTTAACAGGACCCTATGGCTACACCTTC CASSLTGPYGYTF
NA TRBJ1-2 TRBD1 TRBV5-8 TGTGCCAGCAGCCCTGGACAGGGACATAACTATGGCTACACCTTC CASSPGQGHNYGYTF
once TRBJ2-3 TRBD2 TRBV27 TGTGCCAGCAGTCAGACTAGCGGGTGGGGCACAGATACGCAGTATTTT CASSQTSGWGTDTQYF
NA TRBJ1-5 NA TRBV25-1 TGTGCCAACAACCGGGACACCTATAGCAATCAGCCCCAGCATTTT CANNRDTYSNQPQHF
NA TRBJ1-6 TRBD1 TRBV5-6 TGTGCCAGCAGCTTGGTACAGGGGCATTCACCCCTCCACTTT CASSLVQGHSPLHF
NA TRBJ2-5 NA TRBV5-1 TGCGCCAGCAGCTTGAGGGGCCGGCAGACCCAAGAGACCCAGTACTTC CASSLRGRQTQETQYF
once TRBJ1-1 TRBD1 TRBV6-5 TGTGCCAGCAGCTTAGGACAGGGGGCCTACACTGAAGCTTTCTTT CASSLGQGAYTEAFF
NA TRBJ2-5 TRBD1 TRBV7-9 TGTGCCAGCAGCTTTGGGACAGGGCAAAGGGAGACCCAGTACTTC CASSFGTGQRETQYF
NA TRBJ2-3 NA TRBV5-1 TGCGCCAGCAGCTTGCGAGAGGGAATGGGTACGCAGTATTTT CASSLREGMGTQYF
NA TRBJ1-5 NA TRBV10-3 TGTGCCATCAGTGAGGCGGACTACTGGGGCAATCAGCCCCAGCATTTT CAISEADYWGNQPQHF
NA TRBJ1-6 NA TRBV7-6 TGTGCCAGCAGCTCGGGGACATCTTATAATTCACCCCTCCACTTT CASSSGTSYNSPLHF
few TRBJ1-6 TRBD1 TRBV5-6 TGTGCCAGCAGCTATGACAGGGTAGATAATTCACCCCTCCACTTT CASSYDRVDNSPLHF
NA TRBJ2-1 TRBD1 TRBV9 TGTGCCAGCAGCGCCCGACCCGGGACAGGGGTCAGCAATGAGCAGTTCTTC CASSARPGTGVSNEQFF
NA TRBJ1-5 NA TRBV7-9 TGTGCCAGCAGCTTAGGGCCAAGCAATCAGCCCCAGCATTTT CASSLGPSNQPQHF
NA TRBJ1-2 NA TRBV20-1 TGCAGTGCCAGAGCGGGGAATGGCTACACCTTC CSARAGNGYTF
NA TRBJ2-3 TRBD1 TRBV7-3 TGTGCCAGCAGCCCCCATCTGGGACAGCATCGGGTTAGCACAGATACGCAGTATTTT CASSPHLGQHRVSTDTQYF
NA TRBJ2-3 NA TRBV7-9 TGTGCCAGCAGCCAAGACTATCCGCGCACAGATACGCAGTATTTT CASSQDYPRTDTQYF
NA TRBJ1-2 NA TRBV5-6 TGTGCCAGCAGCCAGACCCAGGCTGGCTACACCTTC CASSQTQAGYTF
NA TRBJ2-5 NA TRBV19 TGTGCCAGTAGTATAGGCGTCAAAGAGACCCAGTACTTC CASSIGVKETQYF
NA TRBJ1-1 TRBD1 TRBV28 TGTGCCAGCAGTGCCGGGACAGGGGGCTTGAACACTGAAGCTTTCTTT CASSAGTGGLNTEAFF
NA TRBJ1-1 TRBD1 TRBV4-1 TGCGCCAGCAGCCAAGATGGGACAGGGAGAGTGACTGAAGCTTTCTTT CASSQDGTGRVTEAFF